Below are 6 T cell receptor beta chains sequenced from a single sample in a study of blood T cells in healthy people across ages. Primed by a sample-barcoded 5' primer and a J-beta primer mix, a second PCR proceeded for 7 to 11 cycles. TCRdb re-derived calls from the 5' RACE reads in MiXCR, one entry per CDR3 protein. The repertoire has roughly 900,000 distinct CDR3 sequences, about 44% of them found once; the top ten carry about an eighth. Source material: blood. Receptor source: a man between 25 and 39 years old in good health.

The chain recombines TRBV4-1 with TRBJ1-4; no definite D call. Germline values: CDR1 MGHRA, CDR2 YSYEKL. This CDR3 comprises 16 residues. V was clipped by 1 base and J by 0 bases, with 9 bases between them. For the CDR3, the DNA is TGCGCCAGCAGCCAAGTCGCGATGGCAACTAATGAAAAACTGTTTTTT. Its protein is CASSQVAMATNEKLFF.

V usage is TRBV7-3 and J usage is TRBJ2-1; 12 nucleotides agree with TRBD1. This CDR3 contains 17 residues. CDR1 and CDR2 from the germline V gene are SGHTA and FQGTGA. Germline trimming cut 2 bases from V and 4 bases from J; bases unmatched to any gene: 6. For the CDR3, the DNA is TGTGCCAGCAGCTTATCGGGGACAGGGGGCAGGTACAATGAGCAGTTCTTC. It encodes CASSLSGTGGRYNEQFF.

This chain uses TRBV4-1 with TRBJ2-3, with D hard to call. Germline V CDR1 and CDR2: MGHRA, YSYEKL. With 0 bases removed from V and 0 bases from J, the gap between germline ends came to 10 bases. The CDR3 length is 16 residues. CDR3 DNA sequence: TGCGCCAGCAGCCAAGACAGGTCTTCTAGCACAGATACGCAGTATTTT. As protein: CASSQDRSSSTDTQYF.

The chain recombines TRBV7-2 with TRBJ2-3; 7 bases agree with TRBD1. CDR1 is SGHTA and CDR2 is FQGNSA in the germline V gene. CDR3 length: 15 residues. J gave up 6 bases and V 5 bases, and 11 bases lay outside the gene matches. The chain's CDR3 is CASSPRTGIGDTQYF. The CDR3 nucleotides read TGTGCCAGCAGCCCACGGACAGGAATTGGGGATACGCAGTATTTT.

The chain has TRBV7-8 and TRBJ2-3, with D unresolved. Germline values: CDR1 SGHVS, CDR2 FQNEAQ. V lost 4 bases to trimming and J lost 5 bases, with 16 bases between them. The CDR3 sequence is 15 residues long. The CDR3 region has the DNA TGTGCCAGCAGCTACGGGCCCGAGAGTGGAGATACGCAGTATTTT. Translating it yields CASSYGPESGDTQYF.

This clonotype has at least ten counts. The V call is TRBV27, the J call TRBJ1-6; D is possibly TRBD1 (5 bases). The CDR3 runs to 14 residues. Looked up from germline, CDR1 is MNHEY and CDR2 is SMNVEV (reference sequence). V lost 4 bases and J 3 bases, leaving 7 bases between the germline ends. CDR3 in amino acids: CASSSGGYNSPLHF. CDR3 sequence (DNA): TGTGCCAGCAGTTCCGGGGGCTATAATTCACCCCTCCACTTT.